This is a list of T cell receptor beta chains from one sample in a study of blood T cell repertoires in COVID-19. This table comes from immunoSEQ multiplex PCR, and its TCRdb copy is limited to in-frame clones, with some not included. The table shows approximately 120,000 clones, with approximately 74% occurring only once. The sequenced material came from peripheral blood. The receptors shown here come from an elderly man with COVID-19, enrolled during active disease. The CDR3 runs from the conserved cysteine through the conserved F or W. A D gene is named only where the DNA matches it firmly. Size values are once, few and many counts, or a class for expanded clones, and some rows have none.

V gene	J gene	D gene	clone size	CDR3 DNA	CDR3 protein
TRBV19	TRBJ2-4	TRBD2	.	TGTGCCAGTAGTCAGATGGGCGGGAGGTCGAACATTCAGTACTTC	CASSQMGGRSNIQYF
TRBV28	TRBJ2-3	.	.	TGTGCCAGCAGTTTATATGGGGCGCCTAGCACAGATACGCAGTATTTT	CASSLYGAPSTDTQYF
TRBV6-2/TRBV6-3	TRBJ2-1	TRBD1	.	TGTGCCAGCAGCCCCGCCGCAGGGGGCTCCTACAATGAGCAGTTCTTC	CASSPAAGGSYNEQFF
TRBV7-9	TRBJ2-7	.	.	TGTGCCAGCAGCTTAGCGAGCCGGGACCGGGGGTCCCACGAGCAGTACTTC	CASSLASRDRGSHEQYF
TRBV4-3	TRBJ1-2	.	few	TGCGCCAGCAGTGAGGGATATGGCTACACCTTC	CASSEGYGYTF
TRBV3-1/TRBV3-2	TRBJ2-3	TRBD2	.	TGTGCCAGCAGCCAAGTGGGACTAGCAACAGATACGCAGTATTTT	CASSQVGLATDTQYF
TRBV7-3	TRBJ1-6	TRBD1	.	TGTGCCAGCAGCCCGCAGACAGGGGTCAATTCACCCCTCCACTTT	CASSPQTGVNSPLHF
TRBV19	TRBJ2-1	TRBD2	.	TGTGCCAGTAGTGGCTCGACTAGCGGGAGTAGCTATGAGCAGTTCTTC	CASSGSTSGSSYEQFF
TRBV19	TRBJ1-6	.	.	TGTGCCTCACGCCGGAACGGAGATTCACCCCTCCACTTT	CASRRNGDSPLHF
TRBV13	TRBJ2-7	TRBD2	.	TGTGCCAGCAGCTTAGGGAGACTAGCCCCCTACGAGCAGTACTTC	CASSLGRLAPYEQYF
TRBV6-5	TRBJ1-4	TRBD1	.	TGTGCCAGCAGCCGTCCCGGGACAGGGGATGAAAAACTGTTTTTT	CASSRPGTGDEKLFF